The sequence of this T cell receptor (beta chain) was determined in a study of cytomegalovirus exposure and HLA in healthy donors. Study results and caveats: There were reportedly fewer N-insertions in an Asian-associated ancestry cluster than the roughly 670-donor mean, in a later analysis. Testing in vitro showed three CMV-associated chains specific for CMV antigens. Across donors, most TCRs were seen rarely, yet some public ones were widespread.

V was trimmed by 1 base and J by 9 bases, leaving 19 bases between them. The germline gives CDR1 GTSNPN, CDR2 SVGIG (reference sequence). The CDR3 covers 15 residues. A single count supports this clone. Its antigen remains unknown. The PCR was carried out with 60 Vbeta primers and 13 Jbeta primers. As handled by the study authors: In a later analysis, of around 80 million unique beta chains, roughly 10 million appeared in at least two donors. Sequencing was performed with immunoSEQ multiplex PCR; in TCRdb, only in-frame clones are kept and a portion is missing. The V and J calls and the clone size are those of that table, but D and trimming were determined from the DNA. The sample includes over 150,000 clones, more than 75% of them seen just once.

Sequences were obtained from PBMCs. The V call is TRBV30, the J call TRBJ1-3, with D maybe TRBD1 (6 bases). This TCR came from a man younger than 40 in good health and CMV-seropositive. In DNA, the CDR3 is TGTGCCTGGAGTGCCTATACAGGGTTGGCGACCACCATATATTTT. Encoded protein: CAWSAYTGLATTIYF.